The 16 T cell receptor beta chains below were found in one sample sequenced in a study of blood T cell repertoires in COVID-19. Measured with immunoSEQ multiplex PCR; TCRdb has only the in-frame clones, and not every one. The data contain around 68,000 clones, roughly nine tenths of them singletons. Sequencing was performed on peripheral blood. The receptor source for this set is a man aged 50-60 years with acute or convalescent COVID-19.

The rearrangement links TRBV19 to TRBJ2-5; D remains ambiguous. Trimming took off 5 bases at V and 4 bases at J, with 17 bases between the two ends. Per the germline V gene, CDR1 is LNHDA and CDR2 is SQIVND (reference sequence). This CDR3 region has 15 residues. CDR3 amino acids: CASSFRHGPGETQYF. The CDR3 nucleotides read TGTGCCAGTAGTTTCAGACACGGCCCTGGAGAGACCCAGTACTTC.

This sequence joins TRBV5-5 and TRBJ2-2; 10 bases agree with TRBD2. The V gene end was trimmed by 0 bases and the J gene end by 7 bases; junction bases not matched to a gene: 6. This CDR3 has 16 amino acids. Germline-derived CDR1 and CDR2 are SGHKS and YYEKEE (reference sequence). The CDR3 bases are TGTGCCAGCAGCTTGGGGCTAGCGGGAGTGGGCGGGGAGCTGTTTTTT. Protein sequence: CASSLGLAGVGGELFF.

The chain combines TRBV28 with TRBJ2-7, with D possibly being TRBD1 (6 bases). The CDR3 has 16 residues. Germline V gene data show CDR1 as MDHEN and CDR2 as SYDVKM. Trimming shortened V by 4 bases and J by 3 bases, and 19 bases separated the two germline ends. The CDR3 spells CASSSIVRDTYYEQYF. The CDR3 region has the DNA TGTGCCAGCAGTTCTATAGTCCGGGACACATACTACGAGCAGTACTTC.

The V call is TRBV28, the J call TRBJ2-1; possible D gene TRBD2, 6 bases. The CDR3 runs 15 residues. CDR1 MDHEN and CDR2 SYDVKM come from the germline V gene. The ends were cut back, 9 bases at V and 1 base at J, with 16 bases in the middle. CDR3: CASTPDRGSYNEQFF. The DNA for the CDR3 is TGTGCCAGTACCCCCGACCGGGGGTCCTACAATGAGCAGTTCTTC.

This chain links TRBV7-2 with TRBJ2-3, with 8 bases lining up with TRBD1. The germline V gene encodes CDR1 SGHTA and CDR2 FQGNSA. V lost 4 bases to trimming and J lost 4 bases; unmatched junction nucleotides: 10. This CDR3 contains 16 residues. The CDR3: CASSYGDRLDSDTQYF. The CDR3 DNA follows: TGTGCCAGCAGCTACGGGGACAGGCTAGATTCAGATACGCAGTATTTT.

The V and J genes are TRBV6-2 or TRBV6-3 and TRBJ1-1; 7 bases agree with TRBD1. The CDR3 runs to 14 residues. V trimming: 2 bases; J trimming: 7 bases; junction bases outside the gene matches: 7. In germline, CDR1 is MNHEY, CDR2 SVGEGT. This CDR3 reads CASSYPGGFSEAFF. For the CDR3, the DNA is TGTGCCAGCAGTTACCCAGGGGGTTTTAGTGAAGCTTTCTTT.

The V call is TRBV28, the J call TRBJ1-5; TRBD1 aligns across 8 bases. V trimming: 6 bases; J trimming: 4 bases; junction bases outside the gene matches: 8. CDR1 MDHEN and CDR2 SYDVKM come from the germline V gene. CDR3 length: 15 amino acids. The chain's CDR3 is CASSLGQGLNQPQHF. The CDR3 DNA reads as TGTGCCAGCAGCCTCGGACAGGGCTTGAATCAGCCCCAGCATTTT.

The CDR3 sequence: CASSQAPAQGETQYF. CDR3 bases: TGCGCCAGCAGCCAAGCCCCTGCCCAGGGCGAGACCCAGTACTTC. The chain uses TRBV4-1 and TRBJ2-5, with D possibly TRBD1 on 5 matching bases. Trimming cost V 1 base and J 5 bases, with 14 bases left between them. Germline V gene lookup returns CDR1 MGHRA and CDR2 YSYEKL. CDR3 length: 15 amino acids.

The V gene is TRBV2, the J gene TRBJ2-7, with D possibly TRBD2 on 6 matching bases. Germline lookup yields CDR1 SNHLY and CDR2 FYNNEI. This CDR3 has 15 residues. With 8 bases removed from V and 6 bases from J, the gap between germline ends came to 23 bases. The CDR3 protein is CASRPLAVGGSEQYF. CDR3 sequence (DNA): TGTGCCAGCCGCCCCTTAGCGGTGGGAGGCAGCGAGCAGTACTTC.

This clone turned up a few times. The chain recombines TRBV4-2 with TRBJ2-7; D may be TRBD1 (6 bases). Trimming cost V 0 bases and J 2 bases, with 8 bases left between them. In germline, CDR1 is LGHNA, CDR2 YNFKEQ. The CDR3 has 14 residues. CDR3 sequence: CASSQDDRTYEQYV. CDR3 DNA: TGTGCCAGCAGCCAAGATGACAGGACCTACGAGCAGTACGTC.

V is TRBV27 and J is TRBJ1-6; possible D gene TRBD1, 5 bases. Germline V gene data show CDR1 as MNHEY and CDR2 as SMNVEV (reference sequence). The V and J ends lost 6 bases and 5 bases respectively, with 11 bases between them. There are 14 residues in the CDR3. The CDR3 bases are TGTGCCAGCAGCCTGGGGCCACATAATTCACCCCTCCACTTT. Translation gives CASSLGPHNSPLHF.

The chain joins TRBV11-3 to TRBJ2-1, with 9 bases lining up with TRBD1. CDR1 and CDR2 from the germline V gene are SGHNT and YENEEA. This CDR3 region has 15 residues. With 4 bases clipped from V and 3 bases from J, the junction kept 4 bases outside the gene matches. The DNA of the CDR3 is TGTGCCAGCAGCTCGGGACAGGGAGGCTACAATGAGCAGTTCTTC. Its translation is CASSSGQGGYNEQFF. Complete variable domain (other parts from reference TRBV11-3 and TRBJ2-1): EAGVVQSPRYKIIEKKQPVAFWCNPISGHNTLYWYLQNLGQGPELLIRYENEEAVDDSQLPKDRFSAERLKGVDSTLKIQPAELGDSAVYLCASSSGQGGYNEQFFGPGTRLTVL.

The gene calls are TRBV3-1 (or the pseudogene TRBV3-2) and TRBJ2-2; 14 positions agree with TRBD2. This CDR3 is built from 17 residues. Per the germline V gene, CDR1 is LGHDT and CDR2 is YNNKEL (reference sequence). V shed 4 bases, J shed 5 bases, and the junction held 6 bases outside the gene matches. The CDR3 DNA follows: TGTGCCAGCAGCCTCGGCGGACTAGCGGGAGGAACCGGGGAGCTGTTTTTT. It codes for CASSLGGLAGGTGELFF.

V gene TRBV21-1 combines with J gene TRBJ2-7; TRBD2 reflects the table's D call only, with no check against the DNA. TRBV21-1 is tagged as a pseudogene. The CDR3 runs to 13 residues. CDR3 DNA: TGTGCCAGCAATAGCGGGAGAGCCTACGAGCAGTACGTC. This encodes CASNSGRAYEQYV.

The J gene is TRBJ2-3, the V gene TRBV21-1; TRBD2 is taken as the D call from the table, unchecked against the DNA. TRBV21-1 is given as a pseudogene. The CDR3 contains 16 residues. CDR3 sequence (DNA): TGTGCCAGCCCGGGGTTTAGGGTCTTTGGCACAGATACGCAGTATTTT. This sequence encodes CASPGFRVFGTDTQYF.

The J gene is TRBJ2-3, the V gene TRBV10-3; TRBD2 matches at 8 bases. The germline CDR1 and CDR2 sequences are ENHRY and SYGVKD. CDR3 length: 14 residues. The V gene end was trimmed by 4 bases and the J gene end by 2 bases; junction bases not matched to a gene: 2. The CDR3 loop is CAISGSGNTDTQYF. The CDR3 DNA follows: TGTGCCATCAGTGGTAGCGGGAACACAGATACGCAGTATTTT.